This T cell receptor (beta chain) was retrieved from a study of human T cells and chemical hapten exposure. About the research overall: Patients were mainly female, each with alopecia areata, totalis or universalis. TCR yields differed between samples (mainly from small differences in pooled library volume).

V shed 1 base and J shed 0 bases, with 18 bases lying between them. The CDR3 extends over 18 amino acids. Germline V lookup: CDR1 SGHAT, CDR2 FQNNGV. At least ten counts were recorded for this clonotype. TCRdb called the RACE reads again in MiXCR, with one record for every CDR3 protein. The sample shows over 55,000 distinct CDR3 sequences, about an eighth of them seen only once. Time point meaning: patch test 3, about 24 weeks after DPC sensitization. Treatment reported: therapeutic diphenylcyclopropenone sensitization with weekly scalp DPC. Blood collection happened ahead of applying each patch test. This receptor was obtained from a man aged 25-45 years with alopecia areata. Some clones in this sample may be carry-over from other donors' samples. The chain recombines TRBV11-2 with TRBJ1-1; a possible D gene is TRBD1 (5 bases). The source material was whole blood, sampled in connection with sensitization to the hapten diphenylcyclopropenone (DPC). CDR3 in DNA: TGTGCCAGCAGCTTAGCGGGGTTTCGGGGCCCGCTGAACACTGAAGCTTTCTTT. Its protein is CASSLAGFRGPLNTEAFF.